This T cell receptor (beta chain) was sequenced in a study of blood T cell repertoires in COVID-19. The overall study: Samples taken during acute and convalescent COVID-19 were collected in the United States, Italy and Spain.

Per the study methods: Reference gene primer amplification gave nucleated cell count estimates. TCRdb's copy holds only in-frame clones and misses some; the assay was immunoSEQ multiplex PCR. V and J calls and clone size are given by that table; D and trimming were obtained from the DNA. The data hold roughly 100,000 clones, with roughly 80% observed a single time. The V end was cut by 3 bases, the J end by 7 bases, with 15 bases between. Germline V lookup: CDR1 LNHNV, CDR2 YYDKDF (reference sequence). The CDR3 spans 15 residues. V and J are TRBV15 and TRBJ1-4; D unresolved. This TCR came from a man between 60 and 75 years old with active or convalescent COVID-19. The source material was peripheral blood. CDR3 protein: CATSSWRVSGEKLFF. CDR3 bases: TGTGCCACCAGCAGCTGGAGGGTTTCTGGTGAAAAACTGTTTTTT.